This is a list of T cell receptor beta chains from one sample in a study of CD8 T cells in Susac syndrome. TCRdb re-called the immunoSEQ multiplex PCR reads through MiXCR, storing one row per CDR3 protein. Altogether about 110,000 distinct CDR3 sequences are present, about 96% being singletons, with the ten largest covering roughly 0.096%. Specimen: CD4+ T cells from PBMCs. These receptors all come from a human donor in good health. CDR3s include the opening cysteine and the closing phenylalanine or tryptophan. Fields, in order: J gene, D gene, V gene, CDR3 length, clone size, CDR3 protein, CDR3 DNA. D genes are given only for firm matches. Clone size is not always given. Where it is, it says once, few, many or a class for expanded clones.

TRBJ2-5 - TRBV13 13 - CASSLMAQETQYF TGTGCCAGCAGCTTAATGGCCCAAGAGACCCAGTACTTC
TRBJ2-5 TRBD2 TRBV28 16 - CASSLGTSGYQETQYF TGTGCCAGCAGTCTAGGGACTAGCGGATACCAAGAGACCCAGTACTTC
TRBJ1-2 - TRBV19 15 - CASSIGQGSYYGYTF TGTGCCAGTAGTATCGGGCAGGGATCATACTATGGCTACACCTTC
TRBJ2-2 - TRBV18 15 - CASSPPTTSVRELFF TGTGCCAGCTCACCACCCACTACCTCCGTAAGGGAGCTGTTTTTT
TRBJ2-7 - TRBV20-1 14 - CSASPWGRGGEQYF TGCAGTGCTAGCCCATGGGGAAGGGGGGGCGAGCAGTACTTC
TRBJ1-5 - TRBV12-3/TRBV12-4 13 once CASSLTANQPQHF TGTGCCAGCAGTTTAACGGCGAATCAGCCCCAGCATTTT
TRBJ2-3 - TRBV6-2/TRBV6-3 13 - CASSRDVTDTQYF TGTGCCAGCAGCCGGGACGTCACAGATACGCAGTATTTT
TRBJ1-4 - TRBV18 14 - CASSPGWGSEKLFF TGTGCCAGCTCGCCCGGGTGGGGCTCGGAAAAACTGTTTTTT
TRBJ2-7 - TRBV18 12 - CASSPKSYEQYF TGTGCCAGCTCACCGAAAAGCTACGAGCAGTACTTC
TRBJ2-7 - TRBV12-3/TRBV12-4 15 - CASSLGIHSSYEQYF TGTGCCAGCAGCCTCGGGATTCACAGCTCCTACGAGCAGTACTTC
TRBJ2-1 - TRBV29-1 13 - CSALMVGGYEQFF TGCAGCGCCCTGATGGTCGGGGGCTATGAGCAGTTCTTC
TRBJ2-2 - TRBV7-9 13 - CASSFEGPGELFF TGTGCCAGCAGCTTCGAGGGTCCCGGGGAGCTGTTTTTT
TRBJ1-2 TRBD1 TRBV2 15 - CASSEAPQGAGGYTF TGTGCCAGCAGTGAAGCGCCACAGGGGGCGGGTGGCTACACCTTC
TRBJ1-5 TRBD1 TRBV29-1 15 once CSVLAGTGFNQPQHF TGCAGCGTCTTAGCCGGGACAGGGTTTAATCAGCCCCAGCATTTT
TRBJ2-7 - TRBV18 16 - CASSPQGGGLPYEQYF TGTGCCAGCTCACCGCAGGGAGGGGGCCTCCCCTACGAGCAGTACTTC
TRBJ2-5 - TRBV11-1 14 - CASTSAGRRETQYF TGTGCCAGCACCTCAGCAGGGAGGCGGGAGACCCAGTACTTC
TRBJ2-5 - TRBV20-1 15 - CSARVFIADKETQYF TGCAGTGCTAGAGTGTTTATAGCGGATAAAGAGACCCAGTACTTC
TRBJ2-3 - TRBV28 14 once CASSLPGAPDTQYF TGTGCCAGCAGTTTACCGGGGGCACCAGATACGCAGTATTTT
TRBJ2-3 TRBD2 TRBV3-1 14 - CASSREGSTDTQYF TGTGCCAGCAGCCGGGAGGGAAGCACAGATACGCAGTATTTT
TRBJ1-5 - TRBV20-1 12 - CSANRGNQPQHF TGCAGTGCTAATAGGGGCAATCAGCCCCAGCATTTT
TRBJ2-7 - TRBV28 16 - CASTLSDQGSTYEQYF TGTGCCAGCACCTTATCGGACCAGGGATCGACCTACGAGCAGTACTTC
TRBJ2-5 - TRBV30 14 - CAWSVSAGRETQYF TGTGCCTGGAGTGTCTCGGCAGGCAGGGAGACCCAGTACTTC
TRBJ1-1 TRBD1 TRBV7-2 13 - CASSPDRDTEAFF TGTGCCAGCAGCCCCGACAGGGACACTGAAGCTTTCTTT
TRBJ1-2 - TRBV7-2 15 - CASSQGRGGRSGYTF TGTGCCAGCAGCCAAGGGAGGGGGGGGCGCAGTGGCTACACCTTC
TRBJ2-5 - TRBV6-1 17 - CATGTGMTSGLQETQYF TGTGCCACCGGGACAGGCATGACTAGCGGACTCCAAGAGACCCAGTACTTC
TRBJ1-1 - TRBV28 14 once CASRSQGSRTEAFF TGTGCCAGCAGGTCACAGGGAAGTCGGACTGAAGCTTTCTTT
TRBJ2-2 TRBD2 TRBV7-3 17 - CASSSLGLAGVTGELFF TGTGCCAGCAGCTCACTGGGACTAGCGGGAGTCACCGGGGAGCTGTTTTTT
TRBJ2-6 TRBD2 TRBV29-1 15 once CSTGGGDSGANVLTF TGCAGCACCGGCGGGGGGGACTCTGGGGCCAACGTCCTGACTTTC
TRBJ1-3 - TRBV9 15 - CASSVMKDSGNTIYF TGTGCCAGCAGCGTAATGAAGGACTCTGGAAACACCATATATTTT
TRBJ1-5 - TRBV19 15 once CASSSPGKPTGPQHF TGTGCCAGTAGTTCTCCGGGGAAGCCCACCGGCCCCCAGCATTTT
TRBJ1-2 - TRBV2 13 - CASISRGPYGYTF TGTGCCAGCATCTCGAGGGGCCCCTATGGCTACACCTTC
TRBJ2-5 - TRBV29-1 13 - CSAKRRESETQYF TGCAGCGCCAAGAGGAGGGAATCAGAGACCCAGTACTTC
TRBJ2-2 - TRBV9 15 - CASSVDEVLSGELFF TGTGCCAGCAGCGTAGATGAAGTCTTGTCCGGGGAGCTGTTTTTT
TRBJ2-5 - TRBV29-1 10 - CSVRLVGQYF TGCAGCGTTCGATTAGTAGGCCAGTACTTC
TRBJ2-5 - TRBV29-1 11 - CSVGQQETQYF TGCAGCGTTGGACAGCAAGAGACCCAGTACTTC
TRBJ1-6 - TRBV5-1 14 - CASSLVGPNSPLHF TGCGCCAGCAGCTTGGTGGGCCCTAATTCACCCCTCCACTTT
TRBJ1-1 - TRBV15 14 - CATSRDSVNTEAFF TGTGCCACCAGCAGAGATTCGGTGAACACTGAAGCTTTCTTT
TRBJ1-6 TRBD1 TRBV7-9 14 - CASRPDRVNSPLHF TGTGCCAGCAGACCCGACAGGGTCAATTCACCCCTCCACTTT
TRBJ2-2 TRBD2 TRBV15 16 - CATSRVGRGGTGELFF TGTGCCACCAGCAGAGTCGGGCGGGGGGGAACCGGGGAGCTGTTTTTT
TRBJ1-1 - TRBV9 15 - CASSVSSTKTTEAFF TGTGCCAGCAGCGTATCATCCACCAAGACGACTGAAGCTTTCTTT
TRBJ2-1 TRBD2 TRBV12-3/TRBV12-4 14 - CASYQGLENNEQFF TGTGCCAGTTATCAGGGACTAGAAAACAATGAGCAGTTCTTC
TRBJ2-4 - TRBV11-3 11 once CASSSPGIQYF TGTGCCAGCAGCTCCCCCGGCATTCAGTACTTC
TRBJ1-4 TRBD1 TRBV2 14 - CASGQEWTNEKLFF TGTGCCAGCGGACAGGAATGGACTAATGAAAAACTGTTTTTT
TRBJ2-7 - TRBV30 13 - CAWSRTVPYEQYF TGTGCCTGGAGCCGGACAGTCCCCTACGAGCAGTACTTC
TRBJ1-4 TRBD1 TRBV12-3/TRBV12-4 16 - CASRPGQGITNEKLFF TGTGCCAGCAGACCCGGACAGGGTATTACTAATGAAAAACTGTTTTTT
TRBJ2-1 - TRBV6-6 13 - CASSYSGYNEQFF TGTGCCAGCAGTTACTCCGGGTACAATGAGCAGTTCTTC
TRBJ2-7 TRBD2 TRBV20-1 13 - CSAAGASAYEQYF TGCAGTGCCGCGGGAGCCAGCGCCTACGAGCAGTACTTC
TRBJ1-2 TRBD1 TRBV5-1 15 - CASSPAQGANYGYTF TGCGCCAGCAGCCCGGCACAGGGGGCCAACTATGGCTACACCTTC
TRBJ2-1 - TRBV28 15 - CASSWQLSSYNEQFF TGTGCCAGCAGTTGGCAGCTGAGCTCCTACAATGAGCAGTTCTTC